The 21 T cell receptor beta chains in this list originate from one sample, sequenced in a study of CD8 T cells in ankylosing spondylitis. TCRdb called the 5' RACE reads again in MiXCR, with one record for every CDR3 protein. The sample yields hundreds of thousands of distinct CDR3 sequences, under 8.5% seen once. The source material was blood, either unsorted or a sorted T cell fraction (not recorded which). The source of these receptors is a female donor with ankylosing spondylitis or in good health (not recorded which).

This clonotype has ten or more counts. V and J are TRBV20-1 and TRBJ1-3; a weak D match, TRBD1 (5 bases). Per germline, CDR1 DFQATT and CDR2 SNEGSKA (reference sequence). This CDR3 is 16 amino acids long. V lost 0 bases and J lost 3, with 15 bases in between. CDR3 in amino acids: CSARDLPGPGGNTIYF. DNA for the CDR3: TGCAGTGCTAGAGATCTCCCGGGGCCCGGTGGAAACACCATATATTTT.

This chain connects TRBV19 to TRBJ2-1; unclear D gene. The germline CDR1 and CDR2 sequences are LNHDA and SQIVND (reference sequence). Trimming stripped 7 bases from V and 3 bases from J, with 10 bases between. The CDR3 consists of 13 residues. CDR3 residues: CASNQRHYNEQFF. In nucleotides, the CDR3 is TGTGCCAGTAACCAAAGACACTACAATGAGCAGTTCTTC. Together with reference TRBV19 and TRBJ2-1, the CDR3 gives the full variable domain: DGGITQSPKYLFRKEGQNVTLSCEQNLNHDAMYWYRQDPGQGLRLIYYSQIVNDFQKGDIAEGYSVSREKKESFPLTVTSAQKNPTAFYLCASNQRHYNEQFFGPGTRLTVL.

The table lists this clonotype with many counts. The CDR3 DNA reads TGTGCCAGCAGCTTCGATCGGGGTTCAGAGACCCAGTACTTC. The encoded protein is CASSFDRGSETQYF. The rearrangement uses TRBV5-4 and TRBJ2-5, with D maybe TRBD2 (5 bases). Trimming removed 2 bases at V and 4 bases at J, with 12 bases between. The CDR3 spans 14 residues. Germline CDR1 reads SGHNT; CDR2 reads YYREEE (reference sequence).

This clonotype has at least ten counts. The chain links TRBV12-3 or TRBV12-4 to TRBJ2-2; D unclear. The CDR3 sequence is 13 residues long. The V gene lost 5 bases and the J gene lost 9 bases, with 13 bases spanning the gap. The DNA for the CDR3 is TGTGCCAGCAGTCCCCCAGGCATGTGGGAGCTGTTTTTT. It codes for CASSPPGMWELFF.

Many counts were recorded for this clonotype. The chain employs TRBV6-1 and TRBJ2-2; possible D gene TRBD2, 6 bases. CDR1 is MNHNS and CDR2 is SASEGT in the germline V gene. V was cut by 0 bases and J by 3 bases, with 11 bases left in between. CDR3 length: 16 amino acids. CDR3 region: CASSEAPGTHTGELFF. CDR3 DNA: TGTGCCAGCAGTGAAGCGCCCGGGACTCACACCGGGGAGCTGTTTTTT.

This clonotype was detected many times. The CDR3 DNA is TGCGCCAGCAGCTTGGGAAATGGGCCCCAAGAGACCCAGTACTTC. Translating gives CASSLGNGPQETQYF. The chain has TRBV5-1 and TRBJ2-5; D unclear. The V and J ends lost 0 bases and 1 base respectively, with 10 bases between them. The CDR3 runs to 15 residues. Germline V gives CDR1 SGHRS, CDR2 YFSETQ.

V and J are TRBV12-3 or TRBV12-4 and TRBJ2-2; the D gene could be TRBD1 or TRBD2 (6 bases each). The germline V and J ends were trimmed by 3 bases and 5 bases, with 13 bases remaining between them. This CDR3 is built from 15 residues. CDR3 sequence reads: CASSLGGARTGELFF. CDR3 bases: TGTGCCAGCAGTTTGGGGGGCGCGAGGACCGGGGAGCTGTTTTTT.

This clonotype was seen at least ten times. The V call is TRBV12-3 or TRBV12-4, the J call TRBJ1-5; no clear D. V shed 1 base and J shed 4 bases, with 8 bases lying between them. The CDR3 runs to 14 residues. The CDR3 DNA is TGTGCCAGCAGTTTAGGCAAGACTAATCAGCCCCAGCATTTT. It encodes CASSLGKTNQPQHF.

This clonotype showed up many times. CDR3 DNA sequence: TGTGCCAGCAGTTACTCACCCACGGGGGCCGAGAATCAGCCCCAGCATTTT. Translated, it gives CASSYSPTGAENQPQHF. V usage is TRBV6-5 and J usage is TRBJ1-5; D may be TRBD1 (6 bases). Per the germline V gene, CDR1 is MNHEY and CDR2 is SVGAGI. Deletions cut 0 bases from V and 4 bases from J, with 16 bases between. This CDR3 is built from 17 residues.

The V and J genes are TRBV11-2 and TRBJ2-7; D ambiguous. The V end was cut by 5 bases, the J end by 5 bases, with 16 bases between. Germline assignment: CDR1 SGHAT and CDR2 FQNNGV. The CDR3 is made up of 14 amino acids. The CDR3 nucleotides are TGTGCCAGCAGCCCCCCGTTGAAGGGCCACGAGCAGTACTTC. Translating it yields CASSPPLKGHEQYF.

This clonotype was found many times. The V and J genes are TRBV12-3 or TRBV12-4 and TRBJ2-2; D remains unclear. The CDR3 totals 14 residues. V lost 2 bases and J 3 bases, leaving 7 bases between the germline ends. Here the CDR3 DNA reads TGTGCCAGCAGTTTAAGCAGCCACACCGGGGAGCTGTTTTTT. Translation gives CASSLSSHTGELFF.

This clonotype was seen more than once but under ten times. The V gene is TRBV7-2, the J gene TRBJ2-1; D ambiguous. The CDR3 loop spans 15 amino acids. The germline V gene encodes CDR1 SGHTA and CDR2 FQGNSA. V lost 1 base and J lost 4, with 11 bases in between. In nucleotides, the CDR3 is TGTGCCAGCAGCTTAGTCCGGACCCAATACAATGAGCAGTTCTTC. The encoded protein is CASSLVRTQYNEQFF.

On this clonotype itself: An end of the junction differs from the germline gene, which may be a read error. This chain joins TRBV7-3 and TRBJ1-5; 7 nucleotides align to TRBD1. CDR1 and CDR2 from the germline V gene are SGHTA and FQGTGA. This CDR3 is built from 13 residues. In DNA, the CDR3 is TGTACCAGCAGCCCGACAGGGAATCAGCCCCAGCATTTT. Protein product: CTSSPTGNQPQHF.

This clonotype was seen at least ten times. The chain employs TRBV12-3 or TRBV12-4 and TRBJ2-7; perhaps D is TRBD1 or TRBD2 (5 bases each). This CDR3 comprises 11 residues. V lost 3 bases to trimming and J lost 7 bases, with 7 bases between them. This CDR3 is CASSLGVEQYF. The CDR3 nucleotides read TGTGCCAGCAGTTTGGGGGTAGAGCAGTACTTC.

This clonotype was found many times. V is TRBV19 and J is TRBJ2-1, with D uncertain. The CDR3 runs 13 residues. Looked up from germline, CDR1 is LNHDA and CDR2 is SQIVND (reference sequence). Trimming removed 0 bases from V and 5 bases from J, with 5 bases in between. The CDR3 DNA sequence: TGTGCCAGTAGTATAGACTTGAACAATGAGCAGTTCTTC. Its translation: CASSIDLNNEQFF.

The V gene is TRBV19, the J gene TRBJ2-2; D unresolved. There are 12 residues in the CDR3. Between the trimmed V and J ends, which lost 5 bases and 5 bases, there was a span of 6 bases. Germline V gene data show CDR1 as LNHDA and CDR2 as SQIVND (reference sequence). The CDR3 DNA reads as TGTGCCAGTAGTTGGAGAACCGGGGAGCTGTTTTTT. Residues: CASSWRTGELFF.

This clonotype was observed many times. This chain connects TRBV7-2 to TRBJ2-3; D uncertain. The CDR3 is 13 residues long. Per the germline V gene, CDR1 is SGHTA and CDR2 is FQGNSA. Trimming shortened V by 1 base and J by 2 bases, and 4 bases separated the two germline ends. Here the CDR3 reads CASSLELTDTQYF. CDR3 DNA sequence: TGTGCCAGCAGCTTAGAACTCACAGATACGCAGTATTTT.

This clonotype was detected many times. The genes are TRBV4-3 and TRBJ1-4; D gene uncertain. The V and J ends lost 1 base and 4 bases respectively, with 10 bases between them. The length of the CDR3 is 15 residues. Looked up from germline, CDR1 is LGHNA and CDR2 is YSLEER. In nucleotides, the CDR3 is TGCGCCAGCAGCCAAGTAGTGGCGGATAATGAAAAACTGTTTTTT. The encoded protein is CASSQVVADNEKLFF.

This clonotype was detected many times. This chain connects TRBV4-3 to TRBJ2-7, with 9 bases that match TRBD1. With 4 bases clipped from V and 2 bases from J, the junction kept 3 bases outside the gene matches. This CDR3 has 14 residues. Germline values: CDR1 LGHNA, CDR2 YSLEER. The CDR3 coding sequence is TGCGCCAGCAGCCGACGGACAGGGGCCTACGAGCAGTACTTC. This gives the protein CASSRRTGAYEQYF.

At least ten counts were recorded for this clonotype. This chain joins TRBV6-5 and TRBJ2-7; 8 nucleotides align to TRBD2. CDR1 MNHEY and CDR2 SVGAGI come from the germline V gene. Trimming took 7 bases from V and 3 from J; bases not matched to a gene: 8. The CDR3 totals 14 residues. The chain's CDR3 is CASTREGRLYEQYF. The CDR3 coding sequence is TGTGCCAGCACTCGGGAGGGGCGGCTCTACGAGCAGTACTTC.

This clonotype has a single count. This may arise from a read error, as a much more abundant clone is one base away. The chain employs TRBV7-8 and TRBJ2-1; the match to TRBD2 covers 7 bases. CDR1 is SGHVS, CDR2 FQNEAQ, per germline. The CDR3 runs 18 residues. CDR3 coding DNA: TGTGCCAGCAGCTTAGCCCGCGGTGGGAGCGGGGCGTACAATGAGCAGCTCTTC. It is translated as CASSLARGGSGAYNEQLF.